The 2 T cell receptor beta chains listed next were all sequenced from one sample in a study of glioma-infiltrating T cells after dendritic cell vaccination. Time point of the sample: after dendritic cell vaccination, including at tumor progression/relapse. Sequenced by immunoSEQ multiplex PCR; TCRdb stores in-frame clones only, minus some. This table has 70,000 to 100,000 clones, about four fifths appearing once. The source was blood, collected after dendritic cell vaccination. These receptors all come from a human donor with glioblastoma.

The V gene is TRBV7-2, the J gene TRBJ2-1; no firm D call. Trimming removed 5 bases from V and 0 bases from J, with 5 bases in between. Germline CDR1 SGHTA, CDR2 FQGNSA. CDR3 length: 13 amino acids. CDR3 in amino acids: CASSPGSYNEQFF. The DNA of the CDR3 is TGTGCCAGCAGCCCCGGCTCCTACAATGAGCAGTTCTTC.

This chain uses TRBV5-1 with TRBJ2-1; 8 bases line up with TRBD2. In germline, CDR1 is SGHRS, CDR2 YFSETQ. Losses at the gene ends were 7 bases for V and 7 bases for J; bases not matched to a gene: 7. The CDR3 covers 13 residues. The CDR3 nucleotides are TGCGCCAGCTCCCCGACTAGCGTTAATGAGCAGTTCTTC. Encoded protein: CASSPTSVNEQFF.